This TCR beta chain stems from a study of shared clonotypes between healthy human individuals. Overall study context: Used for every donor were three CD4 naive, three CD4 memory, two CD8 naive and one CD8 memory plate.

Naive CD8 cells were CD45RO-negative, positively selected for CCR7, excluding terminally differentiated effector memory CD45RA+ cells. This clone was observed a single time. Its cognate antigen is unknown. Only in-frame clones appear in the TCRdb table, and some are missing; sequencing was by immunoSEQ multiplex PCR. Here the sample spans 1.5 million to 2.5 million clones, approximately 95% being singletons. Whole-study findings and limits: Specimens sampled were limited to blood, with tissue repertoires likely differing. The sharing of about 5.3% of naive CD4 clonotypes was seen across a few donors. Among donors, clonotype sharing was expected to be affected by sequencing depth.

The sequenced sample consisted of naive CD8+ T cells sorted from blood. The sequence was obtained from a man aged 18 to 29 in good health.

In DNA form, the CDR3 reads TGCGCCAGCAGCCAAGAAACGACTAGCGGGAGTTACGAGCAGTACTTC. The encoded protein is CASSQETTSGSYEQYF. The rearrangement links TRBV4-1 to TRBJ2-7; the match to TRBD2 covers 12 bases. The CDR3 contains 16 residues. Germline CDR1 reads MGHRA; CDR2 reads YSYEKL. Trimming removed 0 bases from V and 4 bases from J; junction bases left unmatched: 4.